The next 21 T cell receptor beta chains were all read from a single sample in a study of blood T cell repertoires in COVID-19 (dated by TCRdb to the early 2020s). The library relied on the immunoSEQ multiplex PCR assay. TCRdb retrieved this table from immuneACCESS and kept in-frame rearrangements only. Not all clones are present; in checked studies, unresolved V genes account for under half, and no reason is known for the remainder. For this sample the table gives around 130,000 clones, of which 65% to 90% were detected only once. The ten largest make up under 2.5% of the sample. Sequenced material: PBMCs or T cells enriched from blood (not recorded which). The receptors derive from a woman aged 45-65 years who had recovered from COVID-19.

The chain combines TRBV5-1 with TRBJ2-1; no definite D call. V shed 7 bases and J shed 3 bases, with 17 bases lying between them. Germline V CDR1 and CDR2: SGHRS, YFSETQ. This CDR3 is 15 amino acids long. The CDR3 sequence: CASSLSRPDYNEQFF. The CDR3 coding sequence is TGCGCCAGCTCGTTATCCAGGCCTGACTACAATGAGCAGTTCTTC.

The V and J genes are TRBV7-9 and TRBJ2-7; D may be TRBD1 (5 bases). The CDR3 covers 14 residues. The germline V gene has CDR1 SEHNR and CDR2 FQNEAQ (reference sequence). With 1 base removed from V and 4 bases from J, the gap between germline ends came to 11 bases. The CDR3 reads CASSLEGVRYEQYF. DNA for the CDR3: TGTGCCAGCAGCTTAGAAGGGGTCAGGTACGAGCAGTACTTC.

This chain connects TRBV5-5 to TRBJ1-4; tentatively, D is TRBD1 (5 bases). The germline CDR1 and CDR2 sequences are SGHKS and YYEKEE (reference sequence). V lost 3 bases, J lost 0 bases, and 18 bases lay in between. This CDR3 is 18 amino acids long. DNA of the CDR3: TGTGCCAGCAGCTCTCGCGGGACCTTGGTCGCAACTAATGAAAAACTGTTTTTT. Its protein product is CASSSRGTLVATNEKLFF.

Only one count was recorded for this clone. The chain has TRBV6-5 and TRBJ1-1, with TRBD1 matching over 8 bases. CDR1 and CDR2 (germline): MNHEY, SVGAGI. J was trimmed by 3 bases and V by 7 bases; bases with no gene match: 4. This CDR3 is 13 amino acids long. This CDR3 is CASNSGGDTEAFF. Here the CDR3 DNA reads TGTGCCAGCAACTCAGGGGGCGACACTGAAGCTTTCTTT.

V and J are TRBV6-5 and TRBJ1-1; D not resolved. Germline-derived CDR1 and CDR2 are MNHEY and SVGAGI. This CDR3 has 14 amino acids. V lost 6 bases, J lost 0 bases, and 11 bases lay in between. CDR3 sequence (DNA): TGTGCCAGCAGCCGACAAAACATGAACACTGAAGCTTTCTTT. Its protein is CASSRQNMNTEAFF.

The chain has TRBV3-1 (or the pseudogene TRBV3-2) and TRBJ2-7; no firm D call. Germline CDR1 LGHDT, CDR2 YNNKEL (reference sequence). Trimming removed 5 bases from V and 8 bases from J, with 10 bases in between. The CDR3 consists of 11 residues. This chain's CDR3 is CASSYYFQQYF. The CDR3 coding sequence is TGTGCCAGCAGCTACTACTTCCAGCAGTACTTC.

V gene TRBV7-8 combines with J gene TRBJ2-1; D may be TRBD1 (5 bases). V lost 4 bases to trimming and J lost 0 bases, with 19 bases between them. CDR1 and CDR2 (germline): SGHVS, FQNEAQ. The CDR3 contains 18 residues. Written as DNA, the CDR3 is TGTGCCAGCAGCTCCCAAGGTCCTTGGGGCCGCTCCTACAATGAGCAGTTCTTC. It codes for CASSSQGPWGRSYNEQFF.

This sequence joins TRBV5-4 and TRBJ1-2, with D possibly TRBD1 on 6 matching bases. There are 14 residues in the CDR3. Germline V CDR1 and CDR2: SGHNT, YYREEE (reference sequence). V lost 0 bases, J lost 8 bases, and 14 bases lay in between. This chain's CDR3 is CASSLVAGAQGYTF. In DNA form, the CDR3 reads TGTGCCAGCAGCTTGGTGGCGGGGGCGCAGGGCTACACCTTC.

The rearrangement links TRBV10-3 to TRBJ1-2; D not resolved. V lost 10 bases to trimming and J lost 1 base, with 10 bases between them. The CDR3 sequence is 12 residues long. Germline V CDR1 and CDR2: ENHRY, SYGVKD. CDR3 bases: TGTGCCACCCGACTGGGTAACTATGGCTACACCTTC. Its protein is CATRLGNYGYTF.

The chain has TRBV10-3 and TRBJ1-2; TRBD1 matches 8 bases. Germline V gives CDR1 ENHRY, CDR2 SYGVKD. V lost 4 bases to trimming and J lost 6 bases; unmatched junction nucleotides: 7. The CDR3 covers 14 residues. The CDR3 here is CAISGQGWVDGYTF. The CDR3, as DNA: TGTGCCATCAGTGGACAGGGGTGGGTTGATGGCTACACCTTC.

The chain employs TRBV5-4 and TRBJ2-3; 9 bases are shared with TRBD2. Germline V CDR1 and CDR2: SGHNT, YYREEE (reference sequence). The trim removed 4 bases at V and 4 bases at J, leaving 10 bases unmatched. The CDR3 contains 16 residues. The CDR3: CASSPWMGLAPDTQYF. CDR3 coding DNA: TGTGCCAGCAGCCCCTGGATGGGACTAGCCCCAGATACGCAGTATTTT.

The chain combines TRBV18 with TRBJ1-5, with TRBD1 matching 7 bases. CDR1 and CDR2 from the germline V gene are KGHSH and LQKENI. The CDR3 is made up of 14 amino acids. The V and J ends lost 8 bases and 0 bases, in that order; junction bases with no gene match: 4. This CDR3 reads CASTGDYSNQPQHF. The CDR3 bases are TGTGCCAGCACAGGGGATTATAGCAATCAGCCCCAGCATTTT.

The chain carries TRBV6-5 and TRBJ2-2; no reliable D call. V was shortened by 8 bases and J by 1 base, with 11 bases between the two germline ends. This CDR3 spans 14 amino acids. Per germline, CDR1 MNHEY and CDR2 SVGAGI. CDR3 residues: CASRLGLNTGELFF. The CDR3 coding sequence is TGTGCCAGCCGGTTGGGCTTGAACACCGGGGAGCTGTTTTTT.

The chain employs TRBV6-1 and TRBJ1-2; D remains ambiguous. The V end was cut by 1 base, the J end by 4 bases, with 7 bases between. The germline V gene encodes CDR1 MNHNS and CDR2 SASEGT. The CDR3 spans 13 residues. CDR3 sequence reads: CASSEVPGYGYTF. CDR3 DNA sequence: TGTGCCAGCAGTGAAGTCCCAGGCTATGGCTACACCTTC.

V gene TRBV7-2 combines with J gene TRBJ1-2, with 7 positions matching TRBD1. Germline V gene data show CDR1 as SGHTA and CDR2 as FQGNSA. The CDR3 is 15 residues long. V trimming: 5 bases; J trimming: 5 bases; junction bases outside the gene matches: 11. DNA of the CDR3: TGTGCCAGCAGCAGGGGGCGAATTCAGGGATATGGCTACACCTTC. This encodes CASSRGRIQGYGYTF.

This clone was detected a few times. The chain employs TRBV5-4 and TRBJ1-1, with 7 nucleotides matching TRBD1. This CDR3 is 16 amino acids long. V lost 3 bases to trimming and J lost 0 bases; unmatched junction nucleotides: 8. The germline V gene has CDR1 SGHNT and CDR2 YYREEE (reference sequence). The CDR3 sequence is CASSSDRRTMNTEAFF. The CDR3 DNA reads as TGTGCCAGCAGCTCGGACAGGCGAACGATGAACACTGAAGCTTTCTTT.

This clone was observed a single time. CDR3 in DNA: TGCAGTGCTAGTAGACTAGCGGGCCTAGCCAAAAACATTCAGTACTTC. Encoded protein: CSASRLAGLAKNIQYF. V and J are TRBV20-1 and TRBJ2-4, with 10 bases that match TRBD2. The germline V gene has CDR1 DFQATT and CDR2 SNEGSKA (reference sequence). This CDR3 has 16 amino acids. Trimming took 3 bases from V and 0 from J; bases not matched to a gene: 5.

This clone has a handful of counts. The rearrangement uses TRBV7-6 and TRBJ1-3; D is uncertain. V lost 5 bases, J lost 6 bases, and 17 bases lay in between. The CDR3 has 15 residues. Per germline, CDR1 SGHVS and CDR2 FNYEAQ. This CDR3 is CASSRTAGSENTIYF. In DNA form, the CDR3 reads TGTGCCAGCAGCCGAACCGCGGGGAGTGAAAACACCATATATTTT. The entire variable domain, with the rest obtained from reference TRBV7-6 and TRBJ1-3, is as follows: GAGVSQSPRYKVTKRGQDVALRCDPISGHVSLYWYRQALGQGPEFLTYFNYEAQQDKSGLPNDRFSAERPEGSISTLTIQRTEQRDSAMYRCASSRTAGSENTIYFGEGSWLTVV.

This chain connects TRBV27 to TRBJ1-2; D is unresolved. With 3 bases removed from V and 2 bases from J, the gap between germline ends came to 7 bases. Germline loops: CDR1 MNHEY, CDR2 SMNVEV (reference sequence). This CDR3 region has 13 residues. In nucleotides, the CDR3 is TGTGCCAGCAGTTTTAGCAGCAACTATGGCTACACCTTC. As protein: CASSFSSNYGYTF.

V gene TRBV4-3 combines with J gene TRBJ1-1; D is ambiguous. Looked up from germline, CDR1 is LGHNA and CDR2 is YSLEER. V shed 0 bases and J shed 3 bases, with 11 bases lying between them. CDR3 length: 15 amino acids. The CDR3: CASSQDNGEYTEAFF. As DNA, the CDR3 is TGCGCCAGCAGCCAAGATAATGGAGAATACACTGAAGCTTTCTTT.

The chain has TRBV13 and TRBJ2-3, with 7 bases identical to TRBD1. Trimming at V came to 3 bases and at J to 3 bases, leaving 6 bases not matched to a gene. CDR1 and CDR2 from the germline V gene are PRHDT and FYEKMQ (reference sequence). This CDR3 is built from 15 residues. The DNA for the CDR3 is TGTGCCAGCAGCTTTAAGGGGGCCGGGACAGATACGCAGTATTTT. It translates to CASSFKGAGTDTQYF.